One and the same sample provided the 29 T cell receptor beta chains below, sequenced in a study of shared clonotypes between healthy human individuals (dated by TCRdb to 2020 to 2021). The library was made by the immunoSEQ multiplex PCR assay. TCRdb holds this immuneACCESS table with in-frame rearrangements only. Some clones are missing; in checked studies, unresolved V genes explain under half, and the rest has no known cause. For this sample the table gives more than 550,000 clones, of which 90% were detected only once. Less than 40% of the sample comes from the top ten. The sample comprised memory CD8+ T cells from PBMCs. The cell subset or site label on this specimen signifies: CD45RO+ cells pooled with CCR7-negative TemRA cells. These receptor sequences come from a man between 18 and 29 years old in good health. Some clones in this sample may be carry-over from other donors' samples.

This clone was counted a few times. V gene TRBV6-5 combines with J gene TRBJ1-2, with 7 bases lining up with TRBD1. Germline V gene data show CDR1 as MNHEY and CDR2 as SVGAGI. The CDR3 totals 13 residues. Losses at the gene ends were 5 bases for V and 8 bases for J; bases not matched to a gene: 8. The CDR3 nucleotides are TGTGCCAGCAGTACATGGGACAGTAGCGGCTACACCTTC. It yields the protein CASSTWDSSGYTF.

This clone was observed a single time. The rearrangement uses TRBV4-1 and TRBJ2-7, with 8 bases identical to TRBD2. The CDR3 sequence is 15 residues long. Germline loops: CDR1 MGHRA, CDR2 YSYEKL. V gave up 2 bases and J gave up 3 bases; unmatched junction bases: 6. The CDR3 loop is CASSQSPSGSYEQYF. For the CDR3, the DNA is TGCGCCAGCAGCCAATCCCCCAGCGGGAGCTACGAGCAGTACTTC.

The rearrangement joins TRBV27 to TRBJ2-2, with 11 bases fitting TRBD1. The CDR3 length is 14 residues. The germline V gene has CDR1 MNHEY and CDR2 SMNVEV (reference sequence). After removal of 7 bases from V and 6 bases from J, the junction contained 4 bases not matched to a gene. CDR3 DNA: TGTGCCAGCAAAGGGACAGGGGGTGCCGGGGAGCTGTTTTTT. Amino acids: CASKGTGGAGELFF.

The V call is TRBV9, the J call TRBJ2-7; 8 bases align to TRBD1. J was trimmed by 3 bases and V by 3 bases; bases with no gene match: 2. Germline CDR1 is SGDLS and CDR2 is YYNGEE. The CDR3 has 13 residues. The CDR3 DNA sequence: TGTGCCAGCAGCGGACAGGGGAACTACGAGCAGTACTTC. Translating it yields CASSGQGNYEQYF.

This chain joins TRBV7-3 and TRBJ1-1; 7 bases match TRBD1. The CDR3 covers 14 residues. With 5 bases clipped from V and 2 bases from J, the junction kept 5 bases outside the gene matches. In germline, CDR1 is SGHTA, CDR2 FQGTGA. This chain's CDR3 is CASSLTGFNTEAFF. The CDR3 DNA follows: TGTGCCAGCAGCCTGACAGGGTTTAACACTGAAGCTTTCTTT.

The CDR3 reads CATGGVNSYEQYF. In DNA, the CDR3 is TGTGCCACTGGGGGGGTGAACTCCTACGAGCAGTACTTC. The genes are TRBV7-8 and TRBJ2-7; TRBD2 matches 7 bases. Germline CDR1 is SGHVS and CDR2 is FQNEAQ. V dropped 10 bases and J dropped 0; count of bases not matched to a gene: 6. The CDR3 runs to 13 residues.

The CDR3 region is CASSLTGVWGGSSYEQYF. The DNA of the CDR3 is TGTGCCAGCAGCTTAACTGGTGTCTGGGGCGGGAGCTCCTACGAGCAGTACTTC. The chain couples TRBV7-9 to TRBJ2-7, with 7 bases fitting TRBD2. This CDR3 is 18 amino acids long. Trimming removed 2 bases from V and 0 bases from J; junction bases left unmatched: 13. Looked up from germline, CDR1 is SEHNR and CDR2 is FQNEAQ (reference sequence). Looking up the rest from reference TRBV7-9 and TRBJ2-7 gives the full variable domain: DTGVSQNPRHKITKRGQNVTFRCDPISEHNRLYWYRQTLGQGPEFLTYFQNEAQLEKSRLLSDRFSAERPKGSFSTLEIQRTEQGDSAMYLCASSLTGVWGGSSYEQYFGPGTRLTVT.

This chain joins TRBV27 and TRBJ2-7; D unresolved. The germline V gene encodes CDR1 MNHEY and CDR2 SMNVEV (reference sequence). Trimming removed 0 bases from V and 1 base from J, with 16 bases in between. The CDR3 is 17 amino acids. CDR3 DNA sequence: TGTGCCAGCAGTTTATCGAAGATGGTCCAGAGGTCCTACGAGCAGTACTTC. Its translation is CASSLSKMVQRSYEQYF.

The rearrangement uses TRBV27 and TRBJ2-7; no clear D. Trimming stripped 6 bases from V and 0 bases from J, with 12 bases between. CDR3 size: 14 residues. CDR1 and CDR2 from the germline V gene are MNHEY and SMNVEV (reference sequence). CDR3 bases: TGTGCCAGCAGCCATTTAGAAAGCTCCTACGAGCAGTACTTC. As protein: CASSHLESSYEQYF.

The CDR3 DNA reads as TGTGCCAGTAGTATAGATCCCGCTAGCGACAGCTCCTACAATGAGCAGTTCTTC. This codes for CASSIDPASDSSYNEQFF. This chain uses TRBV19 with TRBJ2-1; maybe TRBD2 (6 bases). Germline V lookup: CDR1 LNHDA, CDR2 SQIVND (reference sequence). The CDR3 is made up of 18 amino acids. The V end was cut by 0 bases, the J end by 0 bases, with 15 bases between.

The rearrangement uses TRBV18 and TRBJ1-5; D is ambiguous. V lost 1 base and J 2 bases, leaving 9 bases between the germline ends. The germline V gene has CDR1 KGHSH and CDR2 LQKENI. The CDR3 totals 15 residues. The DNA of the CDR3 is TGTGCCAGCTCACCACAGGGATATGGCAATCAGCCCCAGCATTTT. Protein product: CASSPQGYGNQPQHF.

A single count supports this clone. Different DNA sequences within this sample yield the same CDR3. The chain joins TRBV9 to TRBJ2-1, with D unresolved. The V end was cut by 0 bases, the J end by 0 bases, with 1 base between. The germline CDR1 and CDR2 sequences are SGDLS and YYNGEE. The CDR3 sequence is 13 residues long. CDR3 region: CASSVASYNEQFF. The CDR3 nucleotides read TGTGCCAGCAGCGTAGCCTCCTACAATGAGCAGTTCTTC.

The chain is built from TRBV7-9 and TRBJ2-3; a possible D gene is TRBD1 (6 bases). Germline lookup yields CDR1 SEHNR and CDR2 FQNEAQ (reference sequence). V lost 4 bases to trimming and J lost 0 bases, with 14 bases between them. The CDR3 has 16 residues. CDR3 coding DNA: TGTGCCAGCAGCTCGAGACCAGGGGCTAGCACAGATACGCAGTATTTT. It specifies CASSSRPGASTDTQYF.

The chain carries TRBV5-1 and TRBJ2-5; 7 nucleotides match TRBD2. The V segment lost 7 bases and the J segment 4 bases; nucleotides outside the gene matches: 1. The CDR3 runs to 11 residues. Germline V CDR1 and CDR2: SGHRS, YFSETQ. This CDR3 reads CASSGGETQYF. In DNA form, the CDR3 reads TGCGCCAGCTCGGGGGGAGAGACCCAGTACTTC.

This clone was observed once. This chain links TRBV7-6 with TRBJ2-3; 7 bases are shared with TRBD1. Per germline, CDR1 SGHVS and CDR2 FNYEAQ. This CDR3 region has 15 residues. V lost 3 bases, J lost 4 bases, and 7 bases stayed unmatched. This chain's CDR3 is CASSFSRQGPDTQYF. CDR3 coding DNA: TGTGCCAGCAGCTTCAGTCGACAGGGACCAGATACGCAGTATTTT.

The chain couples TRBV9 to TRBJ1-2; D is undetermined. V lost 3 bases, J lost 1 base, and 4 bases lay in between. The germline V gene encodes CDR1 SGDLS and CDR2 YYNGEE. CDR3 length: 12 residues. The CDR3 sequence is CASSEDNYGYTF. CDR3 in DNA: TGTGCCAGCAGCGAGGATAACTATGGCTACACCTTC.

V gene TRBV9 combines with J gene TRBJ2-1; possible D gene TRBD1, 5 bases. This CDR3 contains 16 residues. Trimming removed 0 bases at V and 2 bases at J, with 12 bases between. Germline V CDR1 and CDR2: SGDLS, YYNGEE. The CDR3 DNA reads TGTGCCAGCAGCGTAGGGGGCCGTTCCACCTACAATGAGCAGTTCTTC. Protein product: CASSVGGRSTYNEQFF. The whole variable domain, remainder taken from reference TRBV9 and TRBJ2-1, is DSGVTQTPKHLITATGQRVTLRCSPRSGDLSVYWYQQSLDQGLQFLIQYYNGEERAKGNILERFSAQQFPDLHSELNLSSLELGDSALYFCASSVGGRSTYNEQFFGPGTRLTVL.

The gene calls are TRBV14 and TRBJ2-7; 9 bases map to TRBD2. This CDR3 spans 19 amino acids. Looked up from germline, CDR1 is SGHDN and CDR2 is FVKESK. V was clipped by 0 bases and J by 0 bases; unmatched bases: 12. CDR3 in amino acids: CASSQEEEWAGGPSYEQYF. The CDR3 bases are TGTGCCAGCAGCCAAGAGGAAGAGTGGGCGGGAGGGCCCTCCTACGAGCAGTACTTC.

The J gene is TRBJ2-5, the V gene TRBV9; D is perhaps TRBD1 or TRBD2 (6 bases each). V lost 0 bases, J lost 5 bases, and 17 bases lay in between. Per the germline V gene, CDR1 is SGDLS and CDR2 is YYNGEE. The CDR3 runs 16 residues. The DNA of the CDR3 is TGTGCCAGCAGCGTAGGGGTCTGGCAGGGGAGGGAGACCCAGTACTTC. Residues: CASSVGVWQGRETQYF.

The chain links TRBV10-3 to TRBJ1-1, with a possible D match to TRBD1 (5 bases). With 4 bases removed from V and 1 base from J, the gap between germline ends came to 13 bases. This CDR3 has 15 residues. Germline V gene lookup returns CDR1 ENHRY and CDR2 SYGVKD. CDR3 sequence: CAISASGQGNTEAFF. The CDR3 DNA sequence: TGTGCCATCAGTGCCTCGGGGCAGGGGAACACTGAAGCTTTCTTT.

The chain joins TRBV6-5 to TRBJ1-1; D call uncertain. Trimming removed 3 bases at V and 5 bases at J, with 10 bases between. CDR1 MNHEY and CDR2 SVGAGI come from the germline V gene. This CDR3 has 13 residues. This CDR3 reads CASSYVTYTEAFF. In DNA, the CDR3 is TGTGCCAGCAGTTATGTGACGTATACTGAAGCTTTCTTT.

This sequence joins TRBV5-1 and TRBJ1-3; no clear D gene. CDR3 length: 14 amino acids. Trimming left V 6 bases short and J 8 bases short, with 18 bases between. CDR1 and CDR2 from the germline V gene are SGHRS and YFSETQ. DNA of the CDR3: TGCGCCAGCAAGGATTCCCCCCCTGAGGACACCATATATTTT. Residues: CASKDSPPEDTIYF.

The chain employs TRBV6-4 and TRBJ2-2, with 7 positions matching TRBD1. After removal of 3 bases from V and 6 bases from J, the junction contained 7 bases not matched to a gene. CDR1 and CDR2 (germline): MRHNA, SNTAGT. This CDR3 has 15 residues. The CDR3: CASSELGGEAGELFF. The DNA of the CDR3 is TGTGCCAGCAGTGAGTTAGGGGGCGAAGCCGGGGAGCTGTTTTTT.

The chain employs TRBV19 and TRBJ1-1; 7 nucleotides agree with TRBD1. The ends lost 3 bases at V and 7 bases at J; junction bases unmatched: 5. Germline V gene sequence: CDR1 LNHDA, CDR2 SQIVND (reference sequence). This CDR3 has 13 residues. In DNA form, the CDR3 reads TGTGCCAGTAGTATTACCCGGACAGGTGAAGCTTTCTTT. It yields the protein CASSITRTGEAFF.

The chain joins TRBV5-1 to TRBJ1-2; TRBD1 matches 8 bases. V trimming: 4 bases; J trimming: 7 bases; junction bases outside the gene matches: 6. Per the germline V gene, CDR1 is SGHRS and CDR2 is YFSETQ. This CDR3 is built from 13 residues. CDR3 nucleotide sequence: TGCGCCAGCAGCCCAGGGGGCGCGGGTGGCTACACCTTC. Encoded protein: CASSPGGAGGYTF.

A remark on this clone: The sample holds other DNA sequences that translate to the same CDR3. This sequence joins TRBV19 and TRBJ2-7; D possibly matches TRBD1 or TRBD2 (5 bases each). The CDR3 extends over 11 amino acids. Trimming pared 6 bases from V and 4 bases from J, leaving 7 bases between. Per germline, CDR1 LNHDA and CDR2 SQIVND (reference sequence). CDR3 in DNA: TGTGCCAGTAGCGAGGGGTACGAGCAGTACTTC. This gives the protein CASSEGYEQYF.

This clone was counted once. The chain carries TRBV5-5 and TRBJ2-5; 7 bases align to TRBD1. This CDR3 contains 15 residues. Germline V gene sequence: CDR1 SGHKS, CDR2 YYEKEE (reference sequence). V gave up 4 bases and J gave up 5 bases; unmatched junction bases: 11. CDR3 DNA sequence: TGTGCCAGCAGCCCCCCGACAGGGAGTGCGGAGACCCAGTACTTC. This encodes CASSPPTGSAETQYF.

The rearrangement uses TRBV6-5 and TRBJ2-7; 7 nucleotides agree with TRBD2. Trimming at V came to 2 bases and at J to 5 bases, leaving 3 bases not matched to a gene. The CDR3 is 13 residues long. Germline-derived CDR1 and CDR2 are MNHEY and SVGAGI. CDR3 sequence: CASSYVLADEQYF. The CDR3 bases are TGTGCCAGCAGTTACGTTCTAGCGGACGAGCAGTACTTC.

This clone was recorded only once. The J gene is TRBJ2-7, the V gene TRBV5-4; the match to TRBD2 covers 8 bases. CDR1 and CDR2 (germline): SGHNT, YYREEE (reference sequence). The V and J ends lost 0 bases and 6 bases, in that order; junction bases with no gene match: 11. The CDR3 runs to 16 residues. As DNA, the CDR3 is TGTGCCAGCAGCTTGGATCCCAGCGGGGGAGGTCGCGAGCAGTACTTC. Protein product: CASSLDPSGGGREQYF.